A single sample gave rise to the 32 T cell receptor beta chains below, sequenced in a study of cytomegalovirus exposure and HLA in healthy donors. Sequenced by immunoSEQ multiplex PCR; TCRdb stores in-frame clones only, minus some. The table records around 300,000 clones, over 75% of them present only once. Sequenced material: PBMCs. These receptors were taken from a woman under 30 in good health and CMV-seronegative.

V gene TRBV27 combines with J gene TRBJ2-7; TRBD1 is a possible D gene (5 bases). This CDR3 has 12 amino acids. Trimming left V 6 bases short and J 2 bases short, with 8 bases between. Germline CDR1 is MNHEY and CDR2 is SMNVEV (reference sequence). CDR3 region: CASRTGPYEQYF. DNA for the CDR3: TGTGCCAGCAGAACAGGCCCCTACGAGCAGTACTTC.

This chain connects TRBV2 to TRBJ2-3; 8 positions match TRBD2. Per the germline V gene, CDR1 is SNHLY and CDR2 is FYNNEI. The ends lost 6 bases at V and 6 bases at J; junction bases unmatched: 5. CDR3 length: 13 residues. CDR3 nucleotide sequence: TGTGCCAGCAGAAGACTAGCGATGGATACGCAGTATTTT. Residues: CASRRLAMDTQYF.

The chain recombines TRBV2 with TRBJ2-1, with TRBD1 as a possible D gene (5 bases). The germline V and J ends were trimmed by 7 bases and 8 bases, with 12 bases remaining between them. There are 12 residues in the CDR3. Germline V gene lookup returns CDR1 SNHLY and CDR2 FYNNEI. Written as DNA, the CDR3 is TGTGCCAGCAAAGTCGTAGGGGATGAGCAGTTCTTC. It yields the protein CASKVVGDEQFF.

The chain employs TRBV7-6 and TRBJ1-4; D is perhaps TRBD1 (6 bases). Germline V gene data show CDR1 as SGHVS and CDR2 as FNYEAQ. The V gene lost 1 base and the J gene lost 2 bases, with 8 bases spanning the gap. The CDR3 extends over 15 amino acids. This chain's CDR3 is CASSLDQGTNEKLFF. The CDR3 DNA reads TGTGCCAGCAGCTTAGACCAGGGGACTAATGAAAAACTGTTTTTT.

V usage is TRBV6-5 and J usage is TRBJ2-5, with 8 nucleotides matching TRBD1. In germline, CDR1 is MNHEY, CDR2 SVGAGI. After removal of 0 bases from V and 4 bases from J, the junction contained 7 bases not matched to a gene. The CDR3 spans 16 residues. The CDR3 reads CASSYSRAGGGETQYF. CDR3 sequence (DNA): TGTGCCAGCAGTTACTCGAGGGCAGGGGGCGGAGAGACCCAGTACTTC.

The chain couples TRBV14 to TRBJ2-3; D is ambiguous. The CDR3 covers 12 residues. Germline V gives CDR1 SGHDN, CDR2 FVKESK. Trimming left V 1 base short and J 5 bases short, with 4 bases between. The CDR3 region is CASSQVQDTQYF. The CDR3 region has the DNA TGTGCCAGCAGCCAAGTACAAGATACGCAGTATTTT.

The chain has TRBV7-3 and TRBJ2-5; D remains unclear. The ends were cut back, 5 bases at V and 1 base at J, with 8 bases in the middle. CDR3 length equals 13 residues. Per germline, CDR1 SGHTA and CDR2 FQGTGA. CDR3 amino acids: CASSSALQETQYF. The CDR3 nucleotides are TGTGCCAGCAGCAGCGCCCTCCAAGAGACCCAGTACTTC.

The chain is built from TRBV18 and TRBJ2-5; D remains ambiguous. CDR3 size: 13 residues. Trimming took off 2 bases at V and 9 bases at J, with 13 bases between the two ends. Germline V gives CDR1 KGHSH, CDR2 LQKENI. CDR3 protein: CASSPNSNEAQYF. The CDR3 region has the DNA TGTGCCAGCTCACCAAACTCCAACGAGGCCCAGTACTTC.

CDR3: CASSFHHHGQYF. The CDR3 nucleotides read TGTGCCAGCAGCTTCCACCACCACGGGCAGTACTTC. The V call is TRBV5-6, the J call TRBJ2-7; no firm D call. This CDR3 contains 12 residues. Trimming cost V 2 bases and J 9 bases, with 12 bases left between them. Germline V gene data show CDR1 as SGHDT and CDR2 as YYEEEE.

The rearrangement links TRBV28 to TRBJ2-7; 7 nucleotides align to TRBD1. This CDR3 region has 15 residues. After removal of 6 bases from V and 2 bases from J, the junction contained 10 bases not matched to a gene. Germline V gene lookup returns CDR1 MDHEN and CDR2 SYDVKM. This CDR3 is CASRTGQLNPYEQYF. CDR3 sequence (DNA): TGTGCCAGCAGGACGGGACAGTTGAACCCCTACGAGCAGTACTTC.

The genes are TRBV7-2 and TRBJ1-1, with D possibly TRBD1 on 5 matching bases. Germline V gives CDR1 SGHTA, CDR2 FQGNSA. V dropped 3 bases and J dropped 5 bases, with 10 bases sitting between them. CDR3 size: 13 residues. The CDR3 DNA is TGTGCCAGCAGCTTTACTCAGGGTACTGAAGCTTTCTTT. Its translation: CASSFTQGTEAFF.

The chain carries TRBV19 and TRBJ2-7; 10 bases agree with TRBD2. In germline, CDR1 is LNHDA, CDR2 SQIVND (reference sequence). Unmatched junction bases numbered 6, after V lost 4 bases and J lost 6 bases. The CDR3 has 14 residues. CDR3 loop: CASSTLAGASEQYF. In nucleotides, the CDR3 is TGTGCCAGTAGTACCCTAGCGGGAGCCTCCGAGCAGTACTTC. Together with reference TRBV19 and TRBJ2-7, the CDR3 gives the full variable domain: DGGITQSPKYLFRKEGQNVTLSCEQNLNHDAMYWYRQDPGQGLRLIYYSQIVNDFQKGDIAEGYSVSREKKESFPLTVTSAQKNPTAFYLCASSTLAGASEQYFGPGTRLTVT.

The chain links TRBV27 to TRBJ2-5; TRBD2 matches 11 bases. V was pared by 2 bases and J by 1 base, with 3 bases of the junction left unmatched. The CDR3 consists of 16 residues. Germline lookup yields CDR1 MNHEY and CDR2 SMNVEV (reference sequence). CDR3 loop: CASSLGLAGGQETQYF. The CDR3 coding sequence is TGTGCCAGCAGTTTAGGCCTAGCGGGAGGCCAAGAGACCCAGTACTTC.

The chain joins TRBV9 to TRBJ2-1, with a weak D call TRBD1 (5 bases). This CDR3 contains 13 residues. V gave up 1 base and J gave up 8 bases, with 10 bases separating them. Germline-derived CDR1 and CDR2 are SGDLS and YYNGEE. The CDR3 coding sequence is TGTGCCAGCAGCGTACGTGGGGCGGATGAGCAGTTCTTC. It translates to CASSVRGADEQFF.

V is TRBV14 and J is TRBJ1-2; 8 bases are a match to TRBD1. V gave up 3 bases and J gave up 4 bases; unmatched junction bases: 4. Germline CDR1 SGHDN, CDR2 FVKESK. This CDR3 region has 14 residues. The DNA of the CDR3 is TGTGCCAGCAGCCAGGCAGGGGGCATCTATGGCTACACCTTC. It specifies CASSQAGGIYGYTF.

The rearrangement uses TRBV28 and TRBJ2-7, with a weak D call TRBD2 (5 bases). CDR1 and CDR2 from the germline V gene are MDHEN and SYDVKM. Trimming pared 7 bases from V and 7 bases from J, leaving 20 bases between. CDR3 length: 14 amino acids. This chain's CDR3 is CASTSPPGDWEQYF. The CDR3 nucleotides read TGTGCCAGCACTTCCCCCCCCGGGGATTGGGAGCAGTACTTC. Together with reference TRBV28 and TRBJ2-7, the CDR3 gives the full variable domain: DVKVTQSSRYLVKRTGEKVFLECVQDMDHENMFWYRQDPGLGLRLIYFSYDVKMKEKGDIPEGYSVSREKKERFSLILESASTNQTSMYLCASTSPPGDWEQYFGPGTRLTVT.

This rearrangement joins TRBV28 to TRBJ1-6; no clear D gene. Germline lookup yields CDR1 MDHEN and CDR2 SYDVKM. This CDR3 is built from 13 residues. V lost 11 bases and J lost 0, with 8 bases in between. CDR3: CAGGSSYNSPLHF. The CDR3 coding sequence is TGTGCCGGAGGAAGCTCCTATAATTCACCCCTCCACTTT.

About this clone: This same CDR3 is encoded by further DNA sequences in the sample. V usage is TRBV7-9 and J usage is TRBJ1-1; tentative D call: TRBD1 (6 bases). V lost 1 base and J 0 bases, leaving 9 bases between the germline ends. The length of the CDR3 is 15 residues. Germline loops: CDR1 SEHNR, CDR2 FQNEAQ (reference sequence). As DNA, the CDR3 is TGTGCCAGCAGCTTAGGTCAGGGGATGAACACTGAAGCTTTCTTT. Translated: CASSLGQGMNTEAFF.

In DNA form, the CDR3 reads TGTGCCAGCCGTACGGGGAGTTACGGGGAGCTGTTTTTT. As protein: CASRTGSYGELFF. The J gene is TRBJ2-2, the V gene TRBV28; weak D call: TRBD2 (5 bases). The germline V gene encodes CDR1 MDHEN and CDR2 SYDVKM. CDR3 length: 13 residues. V shed 8 bases and J shed 7 bases, with 14 bases lying between them. Full variable domain (missing parts from reference TRBV28 and TRBJ2-2): DVKVTQSSRYLVKRTGEKVFLECVQDMDHENMFWYRQDPGLGLRLIYFSYDVKMKEKGDIPEGYSVSREKKERFSLILESASTNQTSMYLCASRTGSYGELFFGEGSRLTVL.

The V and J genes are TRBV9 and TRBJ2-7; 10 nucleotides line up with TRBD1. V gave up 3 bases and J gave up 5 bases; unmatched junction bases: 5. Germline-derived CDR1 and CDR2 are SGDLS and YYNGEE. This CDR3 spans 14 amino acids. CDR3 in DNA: TGTGCCAGCAGCGCGACAGGGGGCAATAACGAGCAGTACTTC. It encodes CASSATGGNNEQYF.

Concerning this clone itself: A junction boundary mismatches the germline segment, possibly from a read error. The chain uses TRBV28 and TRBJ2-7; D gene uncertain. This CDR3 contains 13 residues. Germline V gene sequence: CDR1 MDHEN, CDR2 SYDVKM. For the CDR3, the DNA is TGTGCCAGCAGCCTCACTCTAGATTACGGGCAGTACTTC. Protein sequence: CASSLTLDYGQYF.

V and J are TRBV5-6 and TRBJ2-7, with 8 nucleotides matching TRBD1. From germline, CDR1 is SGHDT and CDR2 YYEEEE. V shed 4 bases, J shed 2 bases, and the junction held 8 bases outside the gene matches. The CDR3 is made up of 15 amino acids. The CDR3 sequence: CASSVGPGQAYEQYF. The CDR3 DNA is TGTGCCAGCAGCGTTGGGCCGGGACAGGCCTACGAGCAGTACTTC.

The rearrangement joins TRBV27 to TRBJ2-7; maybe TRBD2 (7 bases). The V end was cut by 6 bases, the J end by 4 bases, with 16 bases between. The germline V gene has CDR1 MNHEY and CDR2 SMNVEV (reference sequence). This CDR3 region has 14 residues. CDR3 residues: CASRKPGGRYEQYF. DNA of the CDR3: TGTGCCAGCAGAAAACCCGGGGGGCGATACGAGCAGTACTTC.

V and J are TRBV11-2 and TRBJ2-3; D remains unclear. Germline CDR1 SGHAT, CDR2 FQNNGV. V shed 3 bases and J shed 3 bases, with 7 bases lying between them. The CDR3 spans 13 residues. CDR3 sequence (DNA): TGTGCCAGCAGCTTGCTGAGTACAGATACGCAGTATTTT. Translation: CASSLLSTDTQYF.

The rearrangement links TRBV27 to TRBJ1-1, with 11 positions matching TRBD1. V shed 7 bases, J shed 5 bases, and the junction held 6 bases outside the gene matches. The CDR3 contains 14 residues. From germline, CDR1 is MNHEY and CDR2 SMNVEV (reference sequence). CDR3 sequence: CASNPGQGGTEAFF. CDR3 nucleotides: TGTGCCAGCAACCCGGGACAGGGGGGTACTGAAGCTTTCTTT.

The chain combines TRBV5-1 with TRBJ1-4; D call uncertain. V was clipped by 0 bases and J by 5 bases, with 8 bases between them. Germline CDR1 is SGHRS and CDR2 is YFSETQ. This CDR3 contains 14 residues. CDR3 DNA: TGCGCCAGCAGCTTGGTCGGTCTAAATGAAAAACTGTTTTTT. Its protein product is CASSLVGLNEKLFF. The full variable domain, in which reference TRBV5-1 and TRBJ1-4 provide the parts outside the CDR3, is KAGVTQTPRYLIKTRGQQVTLSCSPISGHRSVSWYQQTPGQGLQFLFEYFSETQRNKGNFPGRFSGRQFSNSRSEMNVSTLELGDSALYLCASSLVGLNEKLFFGSGTQLSVL.

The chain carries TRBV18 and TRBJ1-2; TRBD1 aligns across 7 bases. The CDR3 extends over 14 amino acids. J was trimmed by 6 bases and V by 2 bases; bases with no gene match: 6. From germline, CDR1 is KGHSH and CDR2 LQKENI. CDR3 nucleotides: TGTGCCAGCTCACCAGACAGGGTAATAGATGGCTACACCTTC. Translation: CASSPDRVIDGYTF.

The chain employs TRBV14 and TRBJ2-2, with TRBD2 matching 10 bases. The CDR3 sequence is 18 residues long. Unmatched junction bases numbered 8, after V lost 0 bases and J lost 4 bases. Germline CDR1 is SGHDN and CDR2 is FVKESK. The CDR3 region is CASSQESLAGVSTGELFF. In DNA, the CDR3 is TGTGCCAGCAGCCAAGAATCGCTAGCGGGAGTTAGCACCGGGGAGCTGTTTTTT.

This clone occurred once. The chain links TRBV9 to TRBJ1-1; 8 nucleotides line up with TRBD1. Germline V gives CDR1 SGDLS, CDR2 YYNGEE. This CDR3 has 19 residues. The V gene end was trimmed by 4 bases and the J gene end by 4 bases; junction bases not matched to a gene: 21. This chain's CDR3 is CASSPPSPRGRGVTTEAFF. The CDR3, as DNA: TGTGCCAGCAGCCCACCCTCTCCCAGGGGGCGAGGGGTGACCACTGAAGCTTTCTTT.

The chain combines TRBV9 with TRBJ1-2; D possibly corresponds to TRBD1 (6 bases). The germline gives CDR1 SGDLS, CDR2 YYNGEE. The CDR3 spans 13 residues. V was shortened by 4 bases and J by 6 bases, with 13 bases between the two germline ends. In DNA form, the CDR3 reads TGTGCCAGCAGCTCCAGCGGGGGCCATGGCTACACCTTC. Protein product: CASSSSGGHGYTF. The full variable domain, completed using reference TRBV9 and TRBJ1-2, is DSGVTQTPKHLITATGQRVTLRCSPRSGDLSVYWYQQSLDQGLQFLIQYYNGEERAKGNILERFSAQQFPDLHSELNLSSLELGDSALYFCASSSSGGHGYTFGSGTRLTVV.

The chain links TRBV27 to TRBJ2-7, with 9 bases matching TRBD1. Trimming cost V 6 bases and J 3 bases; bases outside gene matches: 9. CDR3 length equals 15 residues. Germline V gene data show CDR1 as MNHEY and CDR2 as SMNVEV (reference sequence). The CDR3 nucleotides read TGTGCCAGCAGCCCAACAGGGGGCAGCGACTACGAGCAGTACTTC. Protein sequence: CASSPTGGSDYEQYF.

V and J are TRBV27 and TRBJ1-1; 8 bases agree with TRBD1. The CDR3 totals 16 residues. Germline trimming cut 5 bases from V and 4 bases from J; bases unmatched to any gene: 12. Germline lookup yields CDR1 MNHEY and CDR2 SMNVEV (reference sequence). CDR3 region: CASSQQGGRRTTEAFF. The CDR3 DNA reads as TGTGCCAGCAGTCAACAGGGGGGTCGGAGAACCACTGAAGCTTTCTTT.